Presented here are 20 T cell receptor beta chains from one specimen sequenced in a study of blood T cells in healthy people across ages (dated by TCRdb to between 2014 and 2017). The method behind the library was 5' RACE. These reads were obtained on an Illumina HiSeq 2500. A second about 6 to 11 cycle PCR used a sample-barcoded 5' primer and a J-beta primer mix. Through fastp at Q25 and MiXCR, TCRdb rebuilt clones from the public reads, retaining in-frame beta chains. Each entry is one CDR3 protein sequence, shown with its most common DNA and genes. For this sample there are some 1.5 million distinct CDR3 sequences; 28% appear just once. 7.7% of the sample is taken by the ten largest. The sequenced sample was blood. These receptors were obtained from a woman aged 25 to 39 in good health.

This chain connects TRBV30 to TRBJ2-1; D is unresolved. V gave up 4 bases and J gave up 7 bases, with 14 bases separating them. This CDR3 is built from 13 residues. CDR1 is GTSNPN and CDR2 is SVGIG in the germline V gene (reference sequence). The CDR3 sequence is CAWKGSQGNEQFF. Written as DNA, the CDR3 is TGTGCCTGGAAAGGGTCCCAAGGGAATGAGCAGTTCTTC.

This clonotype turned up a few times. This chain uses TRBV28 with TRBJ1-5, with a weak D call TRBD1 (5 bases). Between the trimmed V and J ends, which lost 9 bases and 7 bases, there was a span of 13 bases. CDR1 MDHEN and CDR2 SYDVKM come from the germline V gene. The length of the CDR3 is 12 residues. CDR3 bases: TGTGCCAGTAGGGAGGCAGGGCAGCCCCAGCATTTT. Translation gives CASREAGQPQHF.

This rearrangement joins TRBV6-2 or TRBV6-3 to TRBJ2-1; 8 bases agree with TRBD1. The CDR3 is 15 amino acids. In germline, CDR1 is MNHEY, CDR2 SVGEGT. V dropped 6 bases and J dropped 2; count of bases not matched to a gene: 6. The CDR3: CASSSSRGPYNEQFF. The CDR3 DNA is TGTGCCAGCAGCTCTTCCAGGGGGCCCTACAATGAGCAGTTCTTC.

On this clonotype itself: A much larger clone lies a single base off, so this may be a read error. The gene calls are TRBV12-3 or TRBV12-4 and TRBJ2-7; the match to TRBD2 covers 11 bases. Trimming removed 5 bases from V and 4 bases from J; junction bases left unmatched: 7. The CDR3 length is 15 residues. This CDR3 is CASSPRTSGRYEQYF. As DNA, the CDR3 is TGTGCCAGCAGTCCCCGGACTAGCGGGCGGTACGAGCAGTACTTC.

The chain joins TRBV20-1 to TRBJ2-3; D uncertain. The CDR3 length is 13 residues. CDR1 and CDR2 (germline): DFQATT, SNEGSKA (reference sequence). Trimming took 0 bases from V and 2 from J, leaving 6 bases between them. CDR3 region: CSARDTDTDTQYF. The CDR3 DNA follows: TGCAGTGCTAGAGATACCGACACAGATACGCAGTATTTT.

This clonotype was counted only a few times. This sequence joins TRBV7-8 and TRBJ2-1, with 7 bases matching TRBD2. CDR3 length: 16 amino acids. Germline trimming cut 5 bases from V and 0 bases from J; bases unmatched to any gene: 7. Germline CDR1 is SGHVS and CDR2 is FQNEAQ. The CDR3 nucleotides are TGTGCCAGCAGCCTGTCCCCTAGCGGCTCCTACAATGAGCAGTTCTTC. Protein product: CASSLSPSGSYNEQFF. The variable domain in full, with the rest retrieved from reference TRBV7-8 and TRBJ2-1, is GAGVSQSPRYKVAKRGQDVALRCDPISGHVSLFWYQQALGQGPEFLTYFQNEAQLDKSGLPSDRFFAERPEGSVSTLKIQRTQQEDSAVYLCASSLSPSGSYNEQFFGPGTRLTVL.

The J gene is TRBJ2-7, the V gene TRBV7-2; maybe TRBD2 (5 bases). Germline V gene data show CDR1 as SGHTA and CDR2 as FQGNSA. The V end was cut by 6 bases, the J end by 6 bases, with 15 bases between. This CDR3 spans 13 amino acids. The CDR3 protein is CASSRGMVREQYF. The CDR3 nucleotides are TGTGCCAGCAGTCGGGGTATGGTGCGCGAGCAGTACTTC.

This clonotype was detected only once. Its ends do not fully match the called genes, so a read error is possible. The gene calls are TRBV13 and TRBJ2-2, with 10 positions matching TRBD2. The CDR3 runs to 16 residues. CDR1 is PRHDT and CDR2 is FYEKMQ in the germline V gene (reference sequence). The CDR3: CASSPGLAVATGERFF. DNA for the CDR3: TGTGCCAGCAGCCCCGGACTAGCGGTTGCCACCGGGGAGCGGTTTTTT. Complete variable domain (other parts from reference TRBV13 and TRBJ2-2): AAGVIQSPRHLIKEKRETATLKCYPIPRHDTVYWYQQGPGQDPQFLISFYEKMQSDKGSIPDRFSAQQFSDYHSELNMSSLELGDSALYFCASSPGLAVATGERFFGEGSRLTVL.

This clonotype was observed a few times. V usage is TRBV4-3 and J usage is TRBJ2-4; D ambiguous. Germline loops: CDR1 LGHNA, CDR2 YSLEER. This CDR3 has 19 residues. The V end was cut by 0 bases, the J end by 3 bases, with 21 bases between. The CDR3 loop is CASSQENPFRKKGKNIQYF. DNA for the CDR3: TGCGCCAGCAGCCAAGAAAACCCCTTCCGGAAGAAAGGCAAAAACATTCAGTACTTC.

The CDR3 region has the DNA TGTGCCAGCGCAAGGGGTAACCAAGAGACCCAGTACTTC. It translates to CASARGNQETQYF. The chain employs TRBV28 and TRBJ2-5, with D possibly being TRBD1 (5 bases). This CDR3 is built from 13 residues. CDR1 MDHEN and CDR2 SYDVKM come from the germline V gene. Trimming cost V 8 bases and J 0 bases, with 10 bases left between them.

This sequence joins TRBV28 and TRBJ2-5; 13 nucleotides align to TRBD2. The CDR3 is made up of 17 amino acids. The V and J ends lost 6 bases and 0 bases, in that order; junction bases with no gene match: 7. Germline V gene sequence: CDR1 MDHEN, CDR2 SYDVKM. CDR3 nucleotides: TGTGCCAGCAGATCCATTGGGACTAGCGGGAACCAAGAGACCCAGTACTTC. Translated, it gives CASRSIGTSGNQETQYF.

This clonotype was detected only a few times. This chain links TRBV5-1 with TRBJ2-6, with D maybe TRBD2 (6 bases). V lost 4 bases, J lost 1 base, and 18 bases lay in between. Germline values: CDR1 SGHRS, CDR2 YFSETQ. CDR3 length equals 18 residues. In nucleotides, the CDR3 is TGCGCCAGCAGCCAATTCTCGGGGCGGGGATCTGGGGCCAACGTCCTGACTTTC. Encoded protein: CASSQFSGRGSGANVLTF.

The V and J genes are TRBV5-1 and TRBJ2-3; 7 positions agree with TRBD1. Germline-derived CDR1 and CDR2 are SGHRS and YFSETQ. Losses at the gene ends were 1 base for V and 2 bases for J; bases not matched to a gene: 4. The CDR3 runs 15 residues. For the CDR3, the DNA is TGCGCCAGCAGCTTGTCGACAGGGACCACAGATACGCAGTATTTT. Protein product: CASSLSTGTTDTQYF.

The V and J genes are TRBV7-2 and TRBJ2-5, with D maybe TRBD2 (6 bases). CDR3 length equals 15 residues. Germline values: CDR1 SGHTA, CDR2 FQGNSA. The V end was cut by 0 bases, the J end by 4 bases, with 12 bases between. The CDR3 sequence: CASSLAGRKGETQYF. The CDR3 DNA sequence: TGTGCCAGCAGCTTAGCAGGGAGGAAGGGAGAGACCCAGTACTTC.

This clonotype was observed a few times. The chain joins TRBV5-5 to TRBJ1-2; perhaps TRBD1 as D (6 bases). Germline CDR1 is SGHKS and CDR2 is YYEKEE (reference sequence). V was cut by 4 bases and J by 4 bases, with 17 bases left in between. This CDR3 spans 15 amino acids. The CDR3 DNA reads TGTGCCAGCAGCCCGGGGGGCAGGGATTTCTATGGCTACACCTTC. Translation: CASSPGGRDFYGYTF.

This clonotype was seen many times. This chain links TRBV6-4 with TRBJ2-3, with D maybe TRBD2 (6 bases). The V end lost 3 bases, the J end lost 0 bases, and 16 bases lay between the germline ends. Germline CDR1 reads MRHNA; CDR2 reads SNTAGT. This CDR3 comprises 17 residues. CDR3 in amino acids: CASSEFLAGSSTDTQYF. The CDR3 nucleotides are TGTGCCAGCAGTGAATTCCTTGCGGGATCTAGCACAGATACGCAGTATTTT.

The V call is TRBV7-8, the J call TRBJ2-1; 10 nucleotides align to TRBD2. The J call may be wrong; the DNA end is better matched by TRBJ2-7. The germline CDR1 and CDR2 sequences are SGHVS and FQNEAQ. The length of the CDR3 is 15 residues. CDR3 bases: TGTGCCAGCAGAACAGGACTAGCGGAACACAATGAGCAGTACTTC. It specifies CASRTGLAEHNEQYF.

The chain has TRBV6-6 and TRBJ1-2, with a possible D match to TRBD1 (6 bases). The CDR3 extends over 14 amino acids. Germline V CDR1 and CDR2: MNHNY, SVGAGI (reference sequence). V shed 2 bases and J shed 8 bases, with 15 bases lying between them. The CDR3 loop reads CASSYARGGPGYTF. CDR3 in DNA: TGTGCCAGCAGTTACGCCCGCGGGGGCCCCGGCTACACCTTC.

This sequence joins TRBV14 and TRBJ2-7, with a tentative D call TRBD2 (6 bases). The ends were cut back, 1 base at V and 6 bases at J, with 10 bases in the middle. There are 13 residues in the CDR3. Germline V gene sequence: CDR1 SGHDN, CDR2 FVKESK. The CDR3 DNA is TGTGCCAGCAGCCAAGGACTAGTTGGCGAGCAGTACTTC. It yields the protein CASSQGLVGEQYF. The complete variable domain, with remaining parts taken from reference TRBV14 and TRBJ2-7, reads EAGVTQFPSHSVIEKGQTVTLRCDPISGHDNLYWYRRVMGKEIKFLLHFVKESKQDESGMPNNRFLAERTGGTYSTLKVQPAELEDSGVYFCASSQGLVGEQYFGPGTRLTVT.

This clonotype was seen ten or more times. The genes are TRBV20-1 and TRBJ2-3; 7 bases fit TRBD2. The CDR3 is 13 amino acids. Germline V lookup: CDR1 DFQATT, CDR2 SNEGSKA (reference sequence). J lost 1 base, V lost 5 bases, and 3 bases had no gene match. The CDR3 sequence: CSAREVRTDTQYF. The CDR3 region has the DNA TGCAGTGCTCGGGAGGTTCGCACAGATACGCAGTATTTT.